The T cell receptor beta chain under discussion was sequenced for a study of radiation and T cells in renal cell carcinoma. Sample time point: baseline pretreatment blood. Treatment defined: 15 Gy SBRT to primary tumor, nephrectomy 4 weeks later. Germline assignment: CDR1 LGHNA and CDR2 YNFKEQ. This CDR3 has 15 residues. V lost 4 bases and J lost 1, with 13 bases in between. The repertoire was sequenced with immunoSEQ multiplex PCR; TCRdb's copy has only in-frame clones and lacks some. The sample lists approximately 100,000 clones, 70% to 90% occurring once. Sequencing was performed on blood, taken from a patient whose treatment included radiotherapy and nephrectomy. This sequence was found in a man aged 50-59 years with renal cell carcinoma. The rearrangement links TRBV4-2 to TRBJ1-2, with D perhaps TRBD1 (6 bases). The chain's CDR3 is CASSPQRQDNYGYTF. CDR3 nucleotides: TGTGCCAGCAGCCCACAAAGACAGGATAACTATGGCTACACCTTC.